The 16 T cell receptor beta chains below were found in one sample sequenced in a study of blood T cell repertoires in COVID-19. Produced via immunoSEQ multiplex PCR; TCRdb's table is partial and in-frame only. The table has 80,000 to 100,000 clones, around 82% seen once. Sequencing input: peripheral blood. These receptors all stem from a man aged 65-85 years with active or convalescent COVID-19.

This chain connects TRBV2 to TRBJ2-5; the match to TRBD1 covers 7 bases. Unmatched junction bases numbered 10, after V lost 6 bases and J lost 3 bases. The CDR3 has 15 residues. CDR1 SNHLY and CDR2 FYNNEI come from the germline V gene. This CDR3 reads CASSARDSREETQYF. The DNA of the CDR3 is TGTGCCAGCAGCGCCCGGGACAGTAGAGAAGAGACCCAGTACTTC.

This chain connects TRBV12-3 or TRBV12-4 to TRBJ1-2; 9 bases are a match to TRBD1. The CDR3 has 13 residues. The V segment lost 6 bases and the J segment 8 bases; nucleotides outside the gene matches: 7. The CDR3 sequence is CASSLGQGVGYTF. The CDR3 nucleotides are TGTGCCAGCAGCCTGGGACAGGGCGTCGGCTACACCTTC.

DNA for the CDR3: TGTGCCAGCAGTTTCAGGGTAGGGGAGCAGTACTTC. The encoded protein is CASSFRVGEQYF. This chain connects TRBV12-3 or TRBV12-4 to TRBJ2-7, with D possibly matching TRBD1 (5 bases). The CDR3 spans 12 residues. V lost 3 bases and J 7 bases, leaving 10 bases between the germline ends.

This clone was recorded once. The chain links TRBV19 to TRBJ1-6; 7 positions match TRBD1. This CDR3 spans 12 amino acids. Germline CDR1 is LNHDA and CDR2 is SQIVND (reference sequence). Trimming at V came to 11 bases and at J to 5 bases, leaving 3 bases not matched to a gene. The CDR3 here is CASTGDNSPLHF. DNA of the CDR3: TGTGCCTCCACAGGGGATAATTCACCCCTCCACTTT.

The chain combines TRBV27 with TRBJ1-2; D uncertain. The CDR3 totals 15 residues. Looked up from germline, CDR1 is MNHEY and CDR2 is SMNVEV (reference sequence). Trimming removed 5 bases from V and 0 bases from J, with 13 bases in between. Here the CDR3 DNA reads TGTGCCAGCAGTATGTCGGGGATGCCTAACTATGGCTACACCTTC. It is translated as CASSMSGMPNYGYTF.

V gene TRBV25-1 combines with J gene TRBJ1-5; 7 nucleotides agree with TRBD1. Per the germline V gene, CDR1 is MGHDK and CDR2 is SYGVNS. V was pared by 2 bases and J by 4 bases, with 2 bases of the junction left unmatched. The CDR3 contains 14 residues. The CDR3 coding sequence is TGTGCCAGCAGTGAAGACAGGGCAAATCAGCCCCAGCATTTT. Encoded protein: CASSEDRANQPQHF. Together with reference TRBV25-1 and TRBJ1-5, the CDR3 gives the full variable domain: EADIYQTPRYLVIGTGKKITLECSQTMGHDKMYWYQQDPGMELHLIHYSYGVNSTEKGDLSSESTVSRIRTEHFPLTLESARPSHTSQYLCASSEDRANQPQHFGDGTRLSIL.

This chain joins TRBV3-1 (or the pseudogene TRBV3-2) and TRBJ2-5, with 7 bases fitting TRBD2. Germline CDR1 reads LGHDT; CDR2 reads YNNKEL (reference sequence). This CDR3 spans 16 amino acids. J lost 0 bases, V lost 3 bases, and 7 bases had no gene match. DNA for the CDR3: TGTGCCAGCAGCCACCGGACTAGAACCTACCAAGAGACCCAGTACTTC. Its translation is CASSHRTRTYQETQYF.

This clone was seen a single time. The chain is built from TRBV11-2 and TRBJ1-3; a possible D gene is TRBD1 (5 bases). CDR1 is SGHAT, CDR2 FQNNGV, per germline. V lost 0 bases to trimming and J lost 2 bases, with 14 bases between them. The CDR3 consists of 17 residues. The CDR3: CASSLETQGRPGNTIYF. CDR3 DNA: TGTGCCAGCAGCTTAGAAACGCAGGGTAGGCCTGGAAACACCATATATTTT.

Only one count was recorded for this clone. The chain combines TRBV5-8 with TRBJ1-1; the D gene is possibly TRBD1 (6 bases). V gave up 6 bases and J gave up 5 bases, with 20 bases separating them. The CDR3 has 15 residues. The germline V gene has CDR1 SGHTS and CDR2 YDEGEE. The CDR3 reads CASTIYTGLGTEAFF. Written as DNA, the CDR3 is TGTGCCAGCACCATCTACACAGGGTTAGGAACTGAAGCTTTCTTT.

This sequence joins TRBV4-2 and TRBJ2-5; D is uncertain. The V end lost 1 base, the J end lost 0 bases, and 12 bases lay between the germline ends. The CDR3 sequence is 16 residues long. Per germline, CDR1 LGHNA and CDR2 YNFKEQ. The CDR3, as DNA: TGTGCCAGCAGCCAAGTTCCCGCCATAGACCAAGAGACCCAGTACTTC. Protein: CASSQVPAIDQETQYF.

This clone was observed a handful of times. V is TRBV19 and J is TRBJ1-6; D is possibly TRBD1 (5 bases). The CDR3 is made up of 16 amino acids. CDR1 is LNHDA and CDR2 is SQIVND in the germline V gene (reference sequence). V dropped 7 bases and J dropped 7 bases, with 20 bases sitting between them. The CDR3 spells CASTPSGRARNSPLHF. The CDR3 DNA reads TGTGCCAGTACCCCCTCCGGCAGGGCCAGGAATTCACCCCTCCACTTT.

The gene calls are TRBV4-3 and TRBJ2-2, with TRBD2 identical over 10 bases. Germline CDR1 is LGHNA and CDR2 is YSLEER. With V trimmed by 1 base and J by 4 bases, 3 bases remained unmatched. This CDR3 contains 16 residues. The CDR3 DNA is TGCGCCAGCAGCCAAGTAGTAGCGGGGGGCACCGGGGAGCTGTTTTTT. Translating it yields CASSQVVAGGTGELFF.

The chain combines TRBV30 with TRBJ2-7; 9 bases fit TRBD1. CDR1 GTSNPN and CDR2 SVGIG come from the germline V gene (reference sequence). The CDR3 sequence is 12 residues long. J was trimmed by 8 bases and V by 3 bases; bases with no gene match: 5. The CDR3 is CAWSPDRGKQYF. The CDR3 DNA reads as TGTGCCTGGAGCCCGGACAGGGGCAAGCAGTACTTC.

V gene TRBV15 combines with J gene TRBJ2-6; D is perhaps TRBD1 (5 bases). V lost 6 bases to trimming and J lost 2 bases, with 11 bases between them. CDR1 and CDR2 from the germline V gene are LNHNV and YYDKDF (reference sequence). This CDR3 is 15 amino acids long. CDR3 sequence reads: CATSRGIAGANVLTF. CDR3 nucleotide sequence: TGTGCCACCAGTAGGGGTATCGCTGGGGCCAACGTCCTGACTTTC. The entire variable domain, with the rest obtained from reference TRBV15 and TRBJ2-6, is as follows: DAMVIQNPRYQVTQFGKPVTLSCSQTLNHNVMYWYQQKSSQAPKLLFHYYDKDFNNEADTPDNFQSRRPNTSFCFLDIRSPGLGDTAMYLCATSRGIAGANVLTFGAGSRLTVL.

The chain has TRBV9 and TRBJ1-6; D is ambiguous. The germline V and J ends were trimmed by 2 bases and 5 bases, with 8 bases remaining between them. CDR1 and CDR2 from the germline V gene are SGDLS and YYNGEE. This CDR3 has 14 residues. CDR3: CASSVGADNSPLHF. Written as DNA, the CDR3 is TGTGCCAGCAGCGTGGGTGCGGATAATTCACCCCTCCACTTT.

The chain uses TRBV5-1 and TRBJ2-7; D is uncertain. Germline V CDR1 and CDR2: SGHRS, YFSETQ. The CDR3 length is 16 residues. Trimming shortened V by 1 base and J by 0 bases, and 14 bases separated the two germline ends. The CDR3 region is CASSLRASKSSYEQYF. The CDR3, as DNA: TGCGCCAGCAGCTTGAGAGCGAGCAAGTCCTCCTACGAGCAGTACTTC.